This T cell receptor beta chain was captured by sequencing in a study of identifying expanded T cells in peripheral blood. TCRdb keeps only in-frame clones here, not all; method: immunoSEQ multiplex PCR. The sample lists about 97,000 clones; around nine tenths were seen once. Overall study findings and caveats: Approximately 2-week clone count variance significantly increased as total template count grew. About 1.2 clones differed between technical replicates, versus roughly 16 and 20 over time.

Collection occurred without any documented infections or immune events in donors. A word on this clone: Antigen: not known.

This CDR3 has 13 residues. CDR1 and CDR2 (germline): SNHLY, FYNNEI. Losses at the gene ends were 4 bases for V and 3 bases for J; bases not matched to a gene: 2. This chain uses TRBV2 with TRBJ1-2; TRBD1 matches 7 bases. The TCR sequence derives from a person aged 18-70 years in good health. Sample: blood. Written as DNA, the CDR3 is TGTGCCAGCAGTGGACAGGGTGACTATGGCTACACCTTC. It encodes CASSGQGDYGYTF.